These 2 T cell receptor beta chains were all obtained from the same sample, sequenced in a study of T cell responses to AZD1222 COVID-19 vaccine. TCRdb's copy holds only in-frame clones and misses some; the assay was immunoSEQ multiplex PCR. The data show about 160,000 clones, with 85% to 95% seen just once and approximately 0.97% held by the top ten. Sequences were derived from peripheral blood, sampled on day 0 of AZD1222 vaccination. These receptors all come from an adult in good health.

The chain combines TRBV2 with TRBJ1-2; maybe TRBD1 (5 bases). Germline lookup yields CDR1 SNHLY and CDR2 FYNNEI. The CDR3 loop spans 16 amino acids. V lost 0 bases and J lost 1, with 12 bases in between. The CDR3 region has the DNA TGTGCCAGCAGTGAAGCTTTCAGGGCGATTAACTATGGCTACACCTTC. Its protein product is CASSEAFRAINYGYTF.

This chain connects TRBV11-3 to TRBJ1-1; the D is unclear. The V gene's germline CDR1 is SGHNT and CDR2 YENEEA. CDR3 length equals 14 residues. The V gene lost 3 bases and the J gene lost 4 bases, with 12 bases spanning the gap. The CDR3, as DNA: TGTGCCAGCAGCTTGTCCGAGAGGGCCACTGAAGCTTTCTTT. The encoded protein is CASSLSERATEAFF.